This is a list of T cell receptor beta chains from one sample in a study of blood T cells in healthy people across ages. TCRdb recomputed calls from the 5' RACE reads with MiXCR, one row per CDR3 protein. The data contain about 730,000 distinct CDR3 sequences, roughly 45% of them singletons. The sequenced material came from blood. The receptors shown here come from a woman aged 55 to 70 in good health. The CDR3 runs from the conserved cysteine through the conserved F or W. The D gene is left open where the match is weak. Not every row has a clone size; where given, it reads once, few, many or a size class.

>TRBV24-1|.|few|TRBJ2-1
CATSDFPGNEQFF
TGTGCCACCAGTGATTTCCCCGGAAATGAGCAGTTCTTC
>TRBV5-1|.|.|TRBJ1-2
CASSYEGPPGGYTF
TGCGCCAGCAGCTATGAGGGACCCCCGGGAGGCTACACCTTC
>TRBV30|TRBD1|.|TRBJ1-3
CAWSVLGLGGQDSGNTIYF
TGTGCCTGGAGTGTACTGGGCTTGGGTGGACAGGACTCTGGAAACACCATATATTTT
>TRBV12-3/TRBV12-4|TRBD1|.|TRBJ2-3
CASSKTGATDTQYF
TGTGCCAGCAGTAAGACAGGGGCCACAGATACGCAGTATTTT
>TRBV28|TRBD2|.|TRBJ2-3
CASSTPRLAPSTDTQYF
TGTGCCAGCAGCACACCTAGACTAGCGCCGAGCACAGATACGCAGTATTTT
>TRBV20-1|TRBD1|.|TRBJ1-5
CSASQGAGGNQPQHF
TGCAGTGCTAGTCAGGGGGCAGGGGGCAATCAGCCCCAGCATTTT
>TRBV7-2|.|.|TRBJ2-3
CASIVDLTDTQYF
TGTGCCAGCATAGTAGACCTAACAGATACGCAGTATTTT
>TRBV29-1|TRBD2|.|TRBJ2-3
CSVDGGTSGDTQYF
TGCAGCGTTGATGGAGGGACTAGCGGCGATACGCAGTATTTT
>TRBV3-1|.|.|TRBJ1-2
CASSQGRGGYTF
TGTGCCAGCAGCCAGGGGAGAGGTGGCTACACCTTC
>TRBV6-1|TRBD2|.|TRBJ2-7
CASGSTSAHNEQYF
TGTGCCAGCGGATCGACTAGCGCCCACAATGAGCAGTATTTC
>TRBV7-3|TRBD2|few|TRBJ2-1
CASSSTSGRVTYNEQFF
TGTGCCAGCAGCTCGACTAGCGGGAGGGTAACCTACAATGAGCAGTTCTTC
>TRBV28|.|.|TRBJ2-3
CASSLNAGLDTQYF
TGTGCCAGCAGTTTAAATGCGGGGTTAGATACGCAGTATTTT
>TRBV4-3|.|.|TRBJ2-5
CASSRVTDAQETQYF
TGCGCCAGCAGCCGCGTCACAGACGCACAAGAGACCCAGTACTTC
>TRBV5-1|.|.|TRBJ2-2
CASSYTGLNTGELFF
TGCGCCAGCAGCTACACAGGGTTGAACACCGGGGAGCTGTTTTTT
>TRBV5-6|.|many|TRBJ1-5
CASSLFSGGGNIDQPQHF
TGTGCCAGCAGCCTATTTTCTGGGGGCGGTAACATCGATCAGCCCCAGCATTTT
>TRBV20-1|TRBD1|few|TRBJ2-7
CSATTGTGHPYEQYF
TGCAGTGCAACTACCGGGACAGGTCACCCCTACGAGCAGTACTTC
>TRBV13|.|many|TRBJ2-7
CASSTRDGYYEQYF
TGTGCCAGCAGCACCCGGGACGGCTACTACGAGCAGTACTTC
>TRBV3-1|.|.|TRBJ1-1
CASSPIDPDTEAFF
TGTGCCAGCAGCCCTATCGATCCGGACACTGAAGCTTTCTTT
>TRBV6-1|TRBD2|.|TRBJ2-3
CASSPSAGGFTDTQYF
TGTGCCAGCAGCCCGTCAGCGGGGGGGTTCACAGATACGCAGTATTTT
>TRBV2|.|few|TRBJ2-7
CASSGTVTYEQYF
TGTGCCAGCAGTGGGACAGTCACCTACGAGCAGTACTTC
>TRBV30|.|.|TRBJ2-1
CAFDRNEQFF
TGTGCCTTTGACAGAAATGAGCAGTTCTTC
>TRBV2|.|.|TRBJ2-3
CASSEGCLGETSTDTQYF
TGTGCCAGCAGTGAAGGATGCCTAGGCGAAACTAGCACAGATACGCAGTATTTT
>TRBV5-1|TRBD1|few|TRBJ1-4
CASSVGGGQGRSEKLFF
TGCGCCAGCAGCGTAGGGGGGGGACAGGGTCGAAGTGAAAAACTGTTTTTT
>TRBV12-3/TRBV12-4|TRBD2|.|TRBJ2-3
CASRRQGLAGADTQYF
TGTGCCAGCAGGCGTCAAGGACTAGCGGGAGCAGATACGCAGTATTTT
>TRBV6-2/TRBV6-3|TRBD2|.|TRBJ2-1
CASSYSLLAVGYNEQFF
TGTGCCAGCAGTTACTCGCTACTAGCGGTAGGATACAATGAGCAGTTCTTC
>TRBV5-4|.|.|TRBJ2-5
CASSLRDLRETQYF
TGTGCCAGCAGTCTCCGGGACCTTCGGGAGACCCAGTACTTC
>TRBV3-1|TRBD2|.|TRBJ2-7
CASSQDGRGALGEQYF
TGTGCCAGCAGCCAAGATGGGCGGGGGGCCCTCGGGGAGCAGTACTTC
>TRBV12-3/TRBV12-4|TRBD1|few|TRBJ2-1
CASSAGTGAYNEQFF
TGTGCCAGCAGTGCCGGGACAGGGGCCTACAATGAGCAGTTCTTC
>TRBV13|.|few|TRBJ1-6
CASSLTGTFSNSPLHF
TGTGCCAGCAGCCTTACCGGGACTTTTAGTAATTCACCCCTCCACTTT
>TRBV7-2|TRBD2|few|TRBJ2-1
CASSFQTSGWDAEQFF
TGTGCCAGCAGCTTCCAGACTAGCGGGTGGGATGCGGAGCAGTTCTTC
>TRBV9|.|.|TRBJ2-7
CASSPETRRSYEQYF
TGTGCCAGCAGCCCAGAGACTAGGAGGTCCTACGAGCAGTACTTC
>TRBV6-5|.|.|TRBJ1-6
CASSFSGQFNSPLHF
TGTGCCAGCAGCTTCTCCGGACAATTTAATTCACCCCTCCACTTT
>TRBV20-1|.|.|TRBJ2-7
CSARDDEQYF
TGCAGTGCTAGAGATGACGAGCAGTACTTC
>TRBV18|TRBD1|few|TRBJ2-3
CASSRQGEDTQYF
TGTGCCAGCTCACGACAGGGGGAGGATACGCAGTATTTT
>TRBV7-2|.|many|TRBJ2-7
CASSPSRTYEQYF
TGTGCCAGCAGCCCTTCCCGTACCTACGAGCAGTACTTC
>TRBV20-1|.|few|TRBJ2-3
CSASDGFSTDTQYF
TGCAGTGCTAGTGACGGGTTTAGCACAGATACGCAGTATTTT
>TRBV7-9|.|few|TRBJ1-6
CASSFTGTSNNSPLHF
TGTGCCAGCAGCTTTACGGGGACATCCAATAATTCACCCCTCCACTTT